Listed below are T cell receptor beta chains from one sample, sequenced in a study of OX40 agonist ivuxolimab in advanced cancers. TCRdb's copy holds only in-frame clones and misses some; the assay was immunoSEQ multiplex PCR. The sample shows tens of thousands of clones, around three quarters of them seen only once. The sample consisted of CD4+ or CD8+ T cells sorted from blood, taken in a trial of the OX40 agonist ivuxolimab. The receptors stem from an adult with an advanced solid tumor such as melanoma, head and neck, liver or kidney cancer. The CDR3 runs from the conserved cysteine through the conserved F or W. Fields, in order: J gene, V gene, clone size, D gene, CDR3 DNA, CDR3 protein. The D gene is left open where the match is weak. Where a row states a size, it is once, few, many or the class of an expanded clone; other rows omit it.

>TRBJ2-2|TRBV5-8|NA|TRBD1
TGTGCCAGCAGGGACAGGATCCTAGTGGACACCGGGGAGCTGTTTTTT
CASRDRILVDTGELFF
>TRBJ2-2|TRBV2|NA|TRBD1
TGTGCCAGCAAGTGGACAGGGCGAATCAGGGAGCTGTTTTTT
CASKWTGRIRELFF
>TRBJ1-6|TRBV5-1|few|NA
TGCGCCAGCAGCTTGGTTAGCTCCTATAATTCACCCCTCCACTTT
CASSLVSSYNSPLHF
>TRBJ1-2|TRBV9|NA|NA
TGTGCCAGCAGCGTTCCAGGGTATGGCTACACCTTC
CASSVPGYGYTF
>TRBJ1-6|TRBV25-1|NA|TRBD1
TGTGCCAGCAGTGAATGGAGGACAGGGACTTCACCCCTCCACTTT
CASSEWRTGTSPLHF
>TRBJ2-3|TRBV9|NA|TRBD2
TGTGCCAGCAGCGTAGACAACGGGGGGACCACAGATACGCAGTATTTT
CASSVDNGGTTDTQYF
>TRBJ2-7|TRBV5-1|NA|NA
TGCGCCAGCAGCTTAGGGCCTCAGTACGAGCAGTACTTC
CASSLGPQYEQYF
>TRBJ2-1|TRBV7-7|once|NA
TGTGCCAGCAGCCTTGCGGACGGCTACAATGAGCAGTTCTTC
CASSLADGYNEQFF
>TRBJ1-6|TRBV19|NA|TRBD1
TGTGCCAGTAGGGGGGACAGGGGAAAAGACCTTAATTCACCCCTCCACTTT
CASRGDRGKDLNSPLHF
>TRBJ2-2|TRBV5-1|NA|NA
TGCGCCAGCAGCTGGGACGGATTGATCGGGGAGCTGTTTTTT
CASSWDGLIGELFF
>TRBJ2-7|TRBV4-1|NA|TRBD1
TGCGCCAGCAGCCCATACCTCACAGGGGCGACCTCCTACGAGCAGTACTTC
CASSPYLTGATSYEQYF
>TRBJ1-1|TRBV16|few|NA
TGTGCCAGCATGGGGTGGGATGAAGCTTTCTTT
CASMGWDEAFF
>TRBJ2-5|TRBV4-1|NA|TRBD1
TGCGCCAGCAGCCAAGGGAAGACGACAGGGTATTTTGAGCAGTACTTC
CASSQGKTTGYFEQYF
>TRBJ1-1|TRBV10-3|NA|TRBD1
TGTGCCATCGGGACAGGTACATACACTGAAGCTTTCTTT
CAIGTGTYTEAFF
>TRBJ2-7|TRBV19|NA|NA
TGTGCCACCCTTAGGAGCGGCTCCTACGAGCAGTACTTC
CATLRSGSYEQYF
>TRBJ1-1|TRBV5-3|NA|NA
TGTGCCAGAAGCTCTCTTGGGGCTTTCTTT
CARSSLGAFF
>TRBJ1-1|TRBV25-1|NA|NA
TGTGCCAGCAGTGGTTTAACGACAGTGAACACTGAAGCTTTCTTT
CASSGLTTVNTEAFF
>TRBJ1-1|TRBV5-4|NA|NA
TGTGCCAGCAGCTTGGCCTTTGGCACTGAAGCTTTCTTT
CASSLAFGTEAFF
>TRBJ1-2|TRBV12-1|few|NA
TGTGCCAGCAGCTCGGCCCGGGCCGTGTATGGCTACACCTTC
CASSSARAVYGYTF
>TRBJ1-5|TRBV2|NA|NA
TGTGCCAAAGGACAAGGGGGAGGAAATCAGCCCCAGCATTTT
CAKGQGGGNQPQHF
>TRBJ1-1|TRBV11-3|NA|NA
TGTGCCAGCAGCTTAGATCAAAAAGGGGACGCTTTCTTT
CASSLDQKGDAFF
>TRBJ1-5|TRBV7-2|NA|NA
TGTGCCAGCAGCTCCGGGCCTGTTAGCAATCAGCCCCAGCATTTT
CASSSGPVSNQPQHF
>TRBJ2-7|TRBV6-4|NA|NA
TGTGCCAGCAGCTCGCTGTCGGGCGAGCAGTACTTC
CASSSLSGEQYF
>TRBJ1-4|TRBV9|NA|NA
TGTGCCAGCAGCGTAGGGGTGGTCCTTAATGAAAAACTGTTTTTT
CASSVGVVLNEKLFF
>TRBJ1-6|TRBV7-3|NA|NA
TGTGCCAGCAGCTTGCAGGGAATGCGTCTTTCACCCCTCCACTTT
CASSLQGMRLSPLHF
>TRBJ2-6|TRBV18|NA|NA
TGTGCCAGCTCACTCCAGACTGCCCCCGGGGCCAACGTCCTGACTTTC
CASSLQTAPGANVLTF
>TRBJ2-3|TRBV11-2|few|NA
TGTGCCAGCAGCTTATCAAGGCCTTCGGTAGATACGCAGTATTTT
CASSLSRPSVDTQYF
>TRBJ2-1|TRBV10-3|once|TRBD2
TGTGCCATCAGTGGAGCGGGACTAGTCTGGGATGAGCAGTTCTTC
CAISGAGLVWDEQFF
>TRBJ1-1|TRBV7-6|NA|NA
TGTGCCAGCACCTTAGCACCGGAATTGAACACTGAAGCTTTCTTT
CASTLAPELNTEAFF
>TRBJ2-7|TRBV5-6|NA|NA
TGTGCCAGCAGCTTACGAAGGCACGAGCAGTACTTC
CASSLRRHEQYF
>TRBJ2-3|TRBV15|NA|TRBD1
TGTGCCACCAGAGTTCAGGGGGCGTACACAGATACGCAGTATTTT
CATRVQGAYTDTQYF
>TRBJ2-7|TRBV5-5|NA|TRBD1
TGTGCCAGCAGCTGGACAGGGGGCGTTGGCTCCTACGAGCAGTACTTC
CASSWTGGVGSYEQYF
>TRBJ1-2|TRBV28|NA|NA
TGTGCCAGCAGCCAAATAAATACGTTTAACTATGGCTACACCTTC
CASSQINTFNYGYTF
>TRBJ2-7|TRBV5-1|NA|NA
TGCGCCAGCAGCTTTGGGGGCCGGACAGACGAGCAGTACTTC
CASSFGGRTDEQYF
>TRBJ1-2|TRBV19|NA|NA
TGTGCCAGTAGTACCGGTCATGGCTACACCTTC
CASSTGHGYTF